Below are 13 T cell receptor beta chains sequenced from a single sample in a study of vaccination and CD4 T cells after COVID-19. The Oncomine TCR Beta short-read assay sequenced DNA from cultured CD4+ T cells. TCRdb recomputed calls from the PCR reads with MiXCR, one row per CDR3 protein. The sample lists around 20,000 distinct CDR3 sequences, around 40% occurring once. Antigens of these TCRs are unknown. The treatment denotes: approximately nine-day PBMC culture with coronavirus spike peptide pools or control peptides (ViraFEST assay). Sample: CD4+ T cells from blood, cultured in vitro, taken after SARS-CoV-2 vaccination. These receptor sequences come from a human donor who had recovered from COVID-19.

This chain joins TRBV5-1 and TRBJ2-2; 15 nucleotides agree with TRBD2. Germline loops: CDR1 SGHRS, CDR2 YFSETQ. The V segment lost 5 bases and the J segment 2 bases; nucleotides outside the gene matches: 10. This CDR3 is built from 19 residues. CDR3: CASSPYGTSGGPNTGELFF. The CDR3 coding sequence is TGCGCCAGCAGTCCCTATGGGACTAGCGGGGGGCCCAACACCGGGGAGCTGTTTTTT.

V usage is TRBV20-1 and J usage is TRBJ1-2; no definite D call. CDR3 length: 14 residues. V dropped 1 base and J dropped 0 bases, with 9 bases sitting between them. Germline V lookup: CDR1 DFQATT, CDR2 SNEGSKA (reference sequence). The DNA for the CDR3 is TGCAGTGCTAGAGCTCGTTTAGCTAACTATGGCTACACCTTC. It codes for CSARARLANYGYTF.

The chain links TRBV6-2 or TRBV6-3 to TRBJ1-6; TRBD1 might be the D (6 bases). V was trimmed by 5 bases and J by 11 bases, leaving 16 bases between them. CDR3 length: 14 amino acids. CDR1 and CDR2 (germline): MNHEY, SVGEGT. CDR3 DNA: TGTGCCAGCAGTCCTGCAGGGGCAACAACACCCCTCCACTTT. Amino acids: CASSPAGATTPLHF.

The CDR3 DNA reads as TGTGCCAGCAGCTTAGATCTAGCGGGAGGGCTTTTAAAGCAGTACTTC. Amino acid sequence: CASSLDLAGGLLKQYF. The rearrangement links TRBV7-8 to TRBJ2-7; 12 nucleotides align to TRBD2. The CDR3 sequence is 16 residues long. J was trimmed by 8 bases and V by 1 base; bases with no gene match: 9. Germline loops: CDR1 SGHVS, CDR2 FQNEAQ.

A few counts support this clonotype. The CDR3 region is CSAAKGVNDQPQHF. In DNA, the CDR3 is TGCAGTGCTGCTAAGGGGGTAAATGATCAGCCCCAGCATTTT. This chain joins TRBV20-1 and TRBJ1-5; tentative D call: TRBD1 (6 bases). Trimming left V 5 bases short and J 5 bases short, with 16 bases between. CDR3 length: 14 amino acids. CDR1 DFQATT and CDR2 SNEGSKA come from the germline V gene (reference sequence).

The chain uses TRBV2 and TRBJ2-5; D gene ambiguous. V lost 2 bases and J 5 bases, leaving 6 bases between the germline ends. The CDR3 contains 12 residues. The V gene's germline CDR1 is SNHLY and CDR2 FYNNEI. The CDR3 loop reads CASSEYKETQYF. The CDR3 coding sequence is TGTGCCAGCAGTGAATACAAGGAGACCCAGTACTTC.

The CDR3 reads CSVELSGGLNTEAFF. As DNA, the CDR3 is TGCAGCGTTGAATTGTCCGGCGGATTGAACACTGAAGCTTTCTTT. The V gene is TRBV29-1, the J gene TRBJ1-1; D is uncertain. Germline-derived CDR1 and CDR2 are SQVTM and ANQGSEA. The CDR3 extends over 15 amino acids. V was pared by 2 bases and J by 0 bases, with 13 bases between.

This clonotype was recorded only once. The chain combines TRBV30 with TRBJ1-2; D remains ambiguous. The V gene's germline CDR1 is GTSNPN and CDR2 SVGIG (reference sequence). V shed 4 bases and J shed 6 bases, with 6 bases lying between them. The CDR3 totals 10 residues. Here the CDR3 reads CAWKVNGYTF. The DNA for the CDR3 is TGTGCCTGGAAAGTGAATGGCTACACCTTC.

This chain's CDR3 is CASSSTASGRGTGELFF. Here the CDR3 DNA reads TGTGCCAGCAGCTCAACGGCTAGCGGGAGAGGAACCGGGGAGCTGTTTTTT. The J gene is TRBJ2-2, the V gene TRBV7-9, with 10 positions matching TRBD2. The junction had 10 bases not matched to a gene; V was cut back by 4 bases and J by 5 bases. The CDR3 is made up of 17 amino acids. Germline CDR1 reads SEHNR; CDR2 reads FQNEAQ (reference sequence).

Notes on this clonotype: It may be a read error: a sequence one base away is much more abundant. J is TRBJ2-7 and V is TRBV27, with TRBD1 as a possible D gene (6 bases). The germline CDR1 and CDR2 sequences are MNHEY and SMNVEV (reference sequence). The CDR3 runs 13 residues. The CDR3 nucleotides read TGTGTCAGCAGTAGTCACAGGGCTGGGGAGCAGTACTTC. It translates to CVSSSHRAGEQYF.

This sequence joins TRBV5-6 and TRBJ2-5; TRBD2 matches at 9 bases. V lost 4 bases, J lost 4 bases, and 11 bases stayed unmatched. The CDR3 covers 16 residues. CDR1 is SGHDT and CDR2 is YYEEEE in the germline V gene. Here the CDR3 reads CASSIKRTSAIETQYF. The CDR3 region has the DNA TGTGCCAGCAGCATAAAACGGACTAGCGCTATAGAGACCCAGTACTTC.

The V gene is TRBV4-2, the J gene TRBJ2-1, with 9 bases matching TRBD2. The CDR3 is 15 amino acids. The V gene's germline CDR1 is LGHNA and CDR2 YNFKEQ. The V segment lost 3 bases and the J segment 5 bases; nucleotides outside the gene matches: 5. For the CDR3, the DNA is TGTGCCAGCAGCCAGAGCGGGGGGAACAACAATGAGCAGTTCTTC. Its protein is CASSQSGGNNNEQFF.

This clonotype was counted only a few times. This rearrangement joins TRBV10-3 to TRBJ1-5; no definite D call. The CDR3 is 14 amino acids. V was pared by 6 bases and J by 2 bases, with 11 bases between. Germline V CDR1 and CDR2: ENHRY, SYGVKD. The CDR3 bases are TGTGCCATCAGACCGGACTGGGGCAATCAGCCCCAGCATTTT. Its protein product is CAIRPDWGNQPQHF.